These 28 T cell receptor beta chains share one sample of origin, sequenced in a study of Tregs in tolerant kidney transplant recipients. Assay used: immunoSEQ multiplex PCR; TCRdb lists only in-frame clones, some missing. The sample lists 50,000 or so clones; roughly 89% were seen once. Sequenced input: Tregs from blood. Receptor source: a human donor in good health.

The DNA of the CDR3 is TGTGCCAGCAGCTTTTCCCAGGGGGCGCAGTATTTT. Residues: CASSFSQGAQYF. The V call is TRBV11-2, the J call TRBJ2-3; TRBD1 matches 7 bases. Germline CDR1 SGHAT, CDR2 FQNNGV. This CDR3 spans 12 amino acids. Trimming cost V 3 bases and J 10 bases; bases outside gene matches: 4.

The V gene is TRBV6-5, the J gene TRBJ1-5; no clear D gene. V lost 2 bases and J lost 3, with 14 bases in between. Germline assignment: CDR1 MNHEY and CDR2 SVGAGI. The CDR3 extends over 16 amino acids. This CDR3 is CASSYGSAGNNQPQHF. The CDR3 DNA reads as TGTGCCAGCAGTTACGGATCGGCGGGGAACAATCAGCCCCAGCATTTT.

Remarks on this clone: One junction end disagrees with the germline gene, perhaps due to a read error. This rearrangement joins TRBV7-7 to TRBJ2-7; the D gene is possibly TRBD1 (7 bases). The CDR3 is 13 residues long. CDR1 and CDR2 from the germline V gene are SSHAT and FNYEAQ (reference sequence). CDR3 nucleotide sequence: TGTGCTAGCAGCCGCGGGACAGCCTACGAGCAGTACTTC. Its translation: CASSRGTAYEQYF.

The rearrangement links TRBV5-1 to TRBJ2-5; 8 bases are a match to TRBD2. Germline-derived CDR1 and CDR2 are SGHRS and YFSETQ. The CDR3 spans 14 residues. Losses at the gene ends were 4 bases for V and 1 base for J; bases not matched to a gene: 3. The CDR3 here is CASSVGGAQETQYF. The CDR3 DNA reads as TGCGCCAGCAGCGTCGGGGGGGCCCAAGAGACCCAGTACTTC.

This clone has just a few counts. The chain couples TRBV2 to TRBJ1-3; D not certain. Deletions cut 7 bases from V and 4 bases from J, with 11 bases between. The length of the CDR3 is 13 residues. CDR1 SNHLY and CDR2 FYNNEI come from the germline V gene. The chain's CDR3 is CASNPDGGNTIYF. The CDR3 DNA is TGTGCCAGCAACCCGGACGGGGGAAACACCATATATTTT.

The J gene is TRBJ2-7, the V gene TRBV19, with D perhaps matching TRBD1 or TRBD2 (5 bases each). Germline CDR1 reads LNHDA; CDR2 reads SQIVND (reference sequence). V dropped 6 bases and J dropped 0 bases, with 12 bases sitting between them. This CDR3 is 14 amino acids long. The CDR3 DNA reads as TGTGCCAGTAGCTGGGACGACCACTCCTACGAGCAGTACTTC. This gives the protein CASSWDDHSYEQYF.

The chain is built from TRBV2 and TRBJ1-2; D remains ambiguous. The ends were cut back, 5 bases at V and 4 bases at J, with 11 bases in the middle. This CDR3 is 13 amino acids long. Germline CDR1 and CDR2: SNHLY and FYNNEI. The CDR3 here is CASSPELGYGYTF. The CDR3 nucleotides read TGTGCCAGCAGTCCGGAACTCGGCTATGGCTACACCTTC.

DNA for the CDR3: TGCGCCAGCAGCCAAGCAACAGCCTATGGCTACACCTTC. It encodes CASSQATAYGYTF. The chain couples TRBV4-1 to TRBJ1-2; the D is unclear. Trimming left V 1 base short and J 4 bases short, with 7 bases between. CDR3 length: 13 amino acids. Germline V gives CDR1 MGHRA, CDR2 YSYEKL.

The chain uses TRBV10-3 and TRBJ1-1; the D is unclear. V lost 6 bases to trimming and J lost 1 base, with 15 bases between them. CDR3 length: 15 amino acids. The germline V gene encodes CDR1 ENHRY and CDR2 SYGVKD. The CDR3 region is CAISEPGRRNTEAFF. CDR3 coding DNA: TGTGCCATCAGCGAGCCGGGGAGGCGGAACACTGAAGCTTTCTTT.

This chain links TRBV30 with TRBJ2-5, with 8 bases aligning to TRBD2. CDR1 and CDR2 from the germline V gene are GTSNPN and SVGIG (reference sequence). This CDR3 is 15 amino acids long. V lost 0 bases to trimming and J lost 7 bases; unmatched junction nucleotides: 10. DNA for the CDR3: TGTGCCTGGAGTGTACGAGGTAGCGGGGCGGGGACCCAGTACTTC. Amino acids: CAWSVRGSGAGTQYF.

The V gene is TRBV6-6, the J gene TRBJ2-2; TRBD2 agrees at 8 bases. The CDR3 length is 15 residues. CDR1 is MNHNY, CDR2 SVGAGI, per germline (reference sequence). V shed 1 base and J 7 bases; nucleotides not matched to a gene: 5. The CDR3 nucleotides read TGTGCCAGCAGTTACTACGGGAGGGGGGACGGGGAGCTGTTTTTT. Protein: CASSYYGRGDGELFF.

The V call is TRBV6-4, the J call TRBJ1-2; D is uncertain. V dropped 0 bases and J dropped 5 bases, with 16 bases sitting between them. Germline V gene sequence: CDR1 MRHNA, CDR2 SNTAGT. The CDR3 sequence is 16 residues long. In DNA, the CDR3 is TGTGCCAGCAGTGACTCGAGTCGAGGACGCAGTTATGGCTACACCTTC. It specifies CASSDSSRGRSYGYTF.

V usage is TRBV15 and J usage is TRBJ2-5; D uncertain. The J call may be mistaken, given a closer DNA end match to TRBJ2-7. Germline values: CDR1 LNHNV, CDR2 YYDKDF (reference sequence). The CDR3 is made up of 13 amino acids. CDR3 protein: CATSRAHIYEQYF. CDR3 DNA: TGTGCCACCAGCAGAGCGCACATCTACGAGCAGTACTTC.

This chain links TRBV2 with TRBJ1-5; D is undetermined. Germline V gene lookup returns CDR1 SNHLY and CDR2 FYNNEI. CDR3 length: 14 residues. The V end was cut by 1 base, the J end by 0 bases, with 4 bases between. The chain's CDR3 is CASSEGVSNQPQHF. DNA of the CDR3: TGTGCCAGCAGTGAAGGGGTTAGCAATCAGCCCCAGCATTTT. Supplemented by reference TRBV2 and TRBJ1-5, the full variable domain reads EPEVTQTPSHQVTQMGQEVILRCVPISNHLYFYWYRQILGQKVEFLVSFYNNEISEKSEIFDDQFSVERPDGSNFTLKIRSTKLEDSAMYFCASSEGVSNQPQHFGDGTRLSIL.

This chain connects TRBV30 to TRBJ2-1; TRBD2 agrees at 8 bases. With 1 base clipped from V and 4 bases from J, the junction kept 6 bases outside the gene matches. The germline gives CDR1 GTSNPN, CDR2 SVGIG (reference sequence). The CDR3 extends over 15 amino acids. CDR3 sequence (DNA): TGTGCCTGGAGTGCCCTAGCGGGCGCATACAATGAGCAGTTCTTC. Translating gives CAWSALAGAYNEQFF.

V gene TRBV21-1 combines with J gene TRBJ1-2; no DNA check was done on the table's D call, TRBD1. TRBV21-1 counts as a pseudogene. The CDR3 consists of 17 residues. CDR3 in amino acids: CASSHRGRGLGIYGYTF. The CDR3 DNA is TGTGCCAGCAGCCACAGGGGGCGCGGGCTCGGGATCTATGGCTACACCTTC.

The V gene is TRBV7-8, the J gene TRBJ2-7, with TRBD2 matching 8 bases. Germline CDR1 SGHVS, CDR2 FQNEAQ. The V segment lost 5 bases and the J segment 2 bases; nucleotides outside the gene matches: 14. This CDR3 is 17 amino acids long. The CDR3 DNA follows: TGTGCCAGCAGCACCTTCTACCTAGCGGGCACGCCCTACGAGCAGTACTTC. It encodes CASSTFYLAGTPYEQYF.

The chain joins TRBV2 to TRBJ2-7; D tentatively reads TRBD1 or TRBD2 (6 bases each). The CDR3 length is 13 residues. Germline CDR1 reads SNHLY; CDR2 reads FYNNEI. V was clipped by 7 bases and J by 7 bases, with 17 bases between them. The CDR3 bases are TGTGCCAGCATGAGGGGGGAGCTAGGGGAGCAGTACTTC. Encoded protein: CASMRGELGEQYF.

The CDR3: CSVADTEAFF. The CDR3 DNA follows: TGCAGCGTTGCGGACACTGAAGCTTTCTTT. The V call is TRBV29-1, the J call TRBJ1-1; D unclear. Trimming removed 4 bases from V and 3 bases from J, with 3 bases in between. This CDR3 contains 10 residues. Germline CDR1 is SQVTM and CDR2 is ANQGSEA.

The rearrangement links TRBV7-8 to TRBJ1-5; no firm D call. Looked up from germline, CDR1 is SGHVS and CDR2 is FQNEAQ. The CDR3 has 14 amino acids. V lost 0 bases and J lost 1, with 4 bases in between. DNA for the CDR3: TGTGCCAGCAGCTTAGCGTGGAGCAATCAGCCCCAGCATTTT. Translated: CASSLAWSNQPQHF.

This clone was detected only once. The chain has TRBV4-1 and TRBJ1-2; no reliable D call. The CDR3 is made up of 13 amino acids. Germline V gene data show CDR1 as MGHRA and CDR2 as YSYEKL. V was trimmed by 0 bases and J by 5 bases, leaving 7 bases between them. DNA for the CDR3: TGCGCCAGCAGCCAAGAACAGAGTTATGGCTACACCTTC. Translating it yields CASSQEQSYGYTF.

The V call is TRBV5-4, the J call TRBJ1-2; D unclear. The CDR3 sequence is 15 residues long. The germline gives CDR1 SGHNT, CDR2 YYREEE (reference sequence). V gave up 4 bases and J gave up 2 bases, with 15 bases separating them. CDR3 nucleotides: TGTGCCAGCAGCCTACAAATTCACATCAACTATGGCTACACCTTC. Amino acid sequence: CASSLQIHINYGYTF.

V is TRBV27 and J is TRBJ2-3, with a possible D match to TRBD1 (6 bases). This CDR3 spans 13 amino acids. The V end was cut by 2 bases, the J end by 8 bases, with 11 bases between. Per germline, CDR1 MNHEY and CDR2 SMNVEV (reference sequence). The DNA of the CDR3 is TGTGCCAGCAGTTTAAAGCAGGGGAGTACGCAGTATTTT. Its protein product is CASSLKQGSTQYF.

This chain links TRBV4-1 with TRBJ2-7, with D perhaps TRBD2 (6 bases). This CDR3 region has 15 residues. The germline CDR1 and CDR2 sequences are MGHRA and YSYEKL. Trimming took 4 bases from V and 1 from J, leaving 14 bases between them. The DNA of the CDR3 is TGCGCCAGCAGCCGCGTTCTAGCGTCTTCCTACGAGCAGTACTTC. Its protein product is CASSRVLASSYEQYF.

Concerning this clone itself: The sample holds other DNA sequences that translate to the same CDR3. This chain links TRBV5-1 with TRBJ2-5; D could derive from TRBD1 or TRBD2 (5 bases each). Germline V CDR1 and CDR2: SGHRS, YFSETQ. The CDR3 loop spans 12 amino acids. Trimming cost V 4 bases and J 5 bases, with 9 bases left between them. The CDR3 DNA sequence: TGCGCCAGCAGCCTCGAGGGGGAGACCCAGTACTTC. Encoded protein: CASSLEGETQYF.

The V call is TRBV6-1, the J call TRBJ1-3; D is undetermined. Looked up from germline, CDR1 is MNHNS and CDR2 is SASEGT. Trimming left V 1 base short and J 0 bases short, with 16 bases between. This CDR3 has 18 amino acids. The CDR3 DNA sequence: TGTGCCAGCAGTGAAGTTCTTTGGCAGACGAGCTCTGGAAACACCATATATTTT. Encoded protein: CASSEVLWQTSSGNTIYF.

This chain uses TRBV7-9 with TRBJ2-7; D possibly corresponds to TRBD2 (6 bases). Trimming took 4 bases from V and 6 from J, leaving 13 bases between them. The CDR3 extends over 13 amino acids. Germline V gene data show CDR1 as SEHNR and CDR2 as FQNEAQ (reference sequence). The CDR3 sequence is CASSSSTRAEQYF. CDR3 nucleotides: TGTGCCAGCAGCTCCTCGACTAGGGCCGAGCAGTACTTC. Filled out from reference TRBV7-9 and TRBJ2-7, the complete variable domain reads DTGVSQNPRHKITKRGQNVTFRCDPISEHNRLYWYRQTLGQGPEFLTYFQNEAQLEKSRLLSDRFSAERPKGSFSTLEIQRTEQGDSAMYLCASSSSTRAEQYFGPGTRLTVT.

The CDR3 DNA sequence: TGTGCCAGCAGCCCCAGGGGACTAGCGGGAGGAACCGGGGAGCTGTTTTTT. Protein: CASSPRGLAGGTGELFF. The chain recombines TRBV7-6 with TRBJ2-2, with 15 bases aligning to TRBD2. V shed 5 bases and J 5 bases; nucleotides not matched to a gene: 6. The CDR3 spans 17 residues. The germline gives CDR1 SGHVS, CDR2 FNYEAQ.